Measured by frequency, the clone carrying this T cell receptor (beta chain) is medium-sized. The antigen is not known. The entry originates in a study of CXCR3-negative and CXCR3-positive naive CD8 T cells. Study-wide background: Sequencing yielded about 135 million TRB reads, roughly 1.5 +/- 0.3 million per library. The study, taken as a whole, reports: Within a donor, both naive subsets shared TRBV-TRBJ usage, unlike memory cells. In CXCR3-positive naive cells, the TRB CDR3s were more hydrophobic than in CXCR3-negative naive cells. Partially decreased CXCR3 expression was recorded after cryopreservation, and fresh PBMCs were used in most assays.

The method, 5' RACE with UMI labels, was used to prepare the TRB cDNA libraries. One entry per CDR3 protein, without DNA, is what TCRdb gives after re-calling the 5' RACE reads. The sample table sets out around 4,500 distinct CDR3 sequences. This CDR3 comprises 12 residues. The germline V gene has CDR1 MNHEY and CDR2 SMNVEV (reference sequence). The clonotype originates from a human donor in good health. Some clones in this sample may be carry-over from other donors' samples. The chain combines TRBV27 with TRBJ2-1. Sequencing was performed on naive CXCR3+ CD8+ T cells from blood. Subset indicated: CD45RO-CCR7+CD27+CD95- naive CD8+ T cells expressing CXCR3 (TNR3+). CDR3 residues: CASSPTYNEQFF.